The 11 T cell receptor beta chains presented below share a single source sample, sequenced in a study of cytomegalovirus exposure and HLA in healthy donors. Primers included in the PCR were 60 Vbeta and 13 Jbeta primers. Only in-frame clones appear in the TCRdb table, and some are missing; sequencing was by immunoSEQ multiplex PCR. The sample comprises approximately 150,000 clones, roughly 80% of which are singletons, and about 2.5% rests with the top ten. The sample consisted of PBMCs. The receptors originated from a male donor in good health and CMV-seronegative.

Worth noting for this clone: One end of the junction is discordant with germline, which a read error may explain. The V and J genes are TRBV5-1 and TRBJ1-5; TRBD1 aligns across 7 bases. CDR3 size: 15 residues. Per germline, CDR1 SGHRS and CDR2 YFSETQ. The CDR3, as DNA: TGCGCCAGCGGCTTGGGAGGGACAGAATCTTCGCCCCAGCATTTT. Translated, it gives CASGLGGTESSPQHF. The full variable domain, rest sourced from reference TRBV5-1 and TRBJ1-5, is KAGVTQTPRYLIKTRGQQVTLSCSPISGHRSVSWYQQTPGQGLQFLFEYFSETQRNKGNFPGRFSGRQFSNSRSEMNVSTLELGDSALYLCASGLGGTESSPQHFGDGTRLSIL.

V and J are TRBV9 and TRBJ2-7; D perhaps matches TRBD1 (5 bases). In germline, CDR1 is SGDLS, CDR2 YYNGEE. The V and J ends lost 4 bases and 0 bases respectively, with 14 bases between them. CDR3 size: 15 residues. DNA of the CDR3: TGTGCCAGCAGCCCCCAGGGTAGGACCTCCTACGAGCAGTACTTC. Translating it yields CASSPQGRTSYEQYF.

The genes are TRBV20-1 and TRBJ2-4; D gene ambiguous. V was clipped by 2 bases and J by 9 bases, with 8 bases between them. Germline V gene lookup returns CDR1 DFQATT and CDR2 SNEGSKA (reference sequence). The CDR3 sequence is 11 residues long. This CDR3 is CSARQRFIQYF. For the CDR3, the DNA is TGCAGTGCTAGACAGCGATTCATTCAGTACTTC.

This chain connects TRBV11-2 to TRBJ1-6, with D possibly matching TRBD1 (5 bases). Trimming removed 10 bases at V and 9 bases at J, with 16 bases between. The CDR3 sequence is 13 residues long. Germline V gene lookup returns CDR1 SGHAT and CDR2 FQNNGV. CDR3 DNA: TGTGCCACAAAGGAAGGGGCTTTTTCACCCCTCCACTTT. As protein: CATKEGAFSPLHF. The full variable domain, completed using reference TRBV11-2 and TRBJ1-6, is EAGVAQSPRYKIIEKRQSVAFWCNPISGHATLYWYQQILGQGPKLLIQFQNNGVVDDSQLPKDRFSAERLKGVDSTLKIQPAKLEDSAVYLCATKEGAFSPLHFGNGTRLTVT.

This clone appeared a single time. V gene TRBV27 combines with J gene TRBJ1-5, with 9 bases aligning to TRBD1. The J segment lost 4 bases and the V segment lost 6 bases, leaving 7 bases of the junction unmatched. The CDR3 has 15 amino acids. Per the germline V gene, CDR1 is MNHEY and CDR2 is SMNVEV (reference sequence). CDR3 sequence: CASSPGQGGNQPQHF. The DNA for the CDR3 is TGTGCCAGCAGCCCGGGACAGGGAGGGAATCAGCCCCAGCATTTT.

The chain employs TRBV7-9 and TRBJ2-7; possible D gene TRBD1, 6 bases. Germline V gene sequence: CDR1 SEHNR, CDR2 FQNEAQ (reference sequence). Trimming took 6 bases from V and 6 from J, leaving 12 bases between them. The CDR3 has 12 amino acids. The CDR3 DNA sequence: TGTGCCAGCAGACAGGGTTCTGCCGAGCAGTACTTC. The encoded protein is CASRQGSAEQYF.

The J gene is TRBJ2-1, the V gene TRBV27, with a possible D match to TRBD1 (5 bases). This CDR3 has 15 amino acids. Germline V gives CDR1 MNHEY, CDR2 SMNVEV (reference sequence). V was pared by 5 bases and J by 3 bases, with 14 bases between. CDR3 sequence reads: CASSHSPGYYNEQFF. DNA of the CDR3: TGTGCCAGCAGTCACTCTCCAGGGTACTACAATGAGCAGTTCTTC.

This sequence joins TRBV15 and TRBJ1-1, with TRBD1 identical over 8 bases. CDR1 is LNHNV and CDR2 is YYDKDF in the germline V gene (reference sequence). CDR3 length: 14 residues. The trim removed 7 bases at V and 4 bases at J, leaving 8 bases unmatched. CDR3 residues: CATTTGQGGTEAFF. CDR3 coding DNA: TGTGCCACCACCACCGGACAGGGAGGCACTGAAGCTTTCTTT.

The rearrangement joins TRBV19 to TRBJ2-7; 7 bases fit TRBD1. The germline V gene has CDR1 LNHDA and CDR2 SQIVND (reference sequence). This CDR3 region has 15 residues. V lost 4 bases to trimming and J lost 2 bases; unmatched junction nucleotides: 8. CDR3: CASSRTGDPTYEQYF. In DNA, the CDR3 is TGTGCCAGTAGTAGAACAGGGGACCCCACCTACGAGCAGTACTTC.

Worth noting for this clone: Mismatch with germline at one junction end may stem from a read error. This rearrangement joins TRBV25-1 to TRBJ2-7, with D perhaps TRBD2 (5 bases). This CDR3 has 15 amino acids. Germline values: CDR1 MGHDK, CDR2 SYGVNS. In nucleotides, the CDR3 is TGTACCAGCAGTGAAGAAGAGGGCTTCCCCTACGAGCAGTACTTC. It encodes CTSSEEEGFPYEQYF.

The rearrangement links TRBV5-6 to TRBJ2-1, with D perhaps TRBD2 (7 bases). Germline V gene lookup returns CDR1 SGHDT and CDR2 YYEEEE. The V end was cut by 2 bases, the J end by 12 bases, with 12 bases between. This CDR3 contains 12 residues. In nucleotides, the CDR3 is TGTGCCAGCAGCTTAGGGGGGGACGGGCAGTTCTTC. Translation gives CASSLGGDGQFF.